This is a list of T cell receptor beta chains from one sample in a study of beta chain features in type 1 diabetes. Measured with immunoSEQ multiplex PCR; TCRdb has only the in-frame clones, and not every one. Altogether hundreds of thousands of clones are present, more than 12% being singletons, with the ten largest covering roughly 0.04%. The sample comprised naive CD4+ T cells from blood. The source of these receptors is a young man with type 1 diabetes. CDR3s leave out the opening cysteine and the closing phenylalanine or tryptophan. The order of the fields is J gene, V gene, clone size, CDR3 protein. Not every row has a clone size; where given, it reads once, few, many or a size class.

TRBJ2-7	TRBV9	-	ASSVDHGSYEQY
TRBJ1-1	TRBV30	-	AWSVVLNTEAF
TRBJ2-4	TRBV19	few	ASSWEATAKNIQY
TRBJ1-5	TRBV29-1	-	SVLTEGYQPQH
TRBJ1-5	TRBV19	few	ASRGLTQPQH
TRBJ2-7	TRBV7-2	-	ASSRGHYEQY
TRBJ1-1	TRBV30	-	ASQRSTTGPTEAF
TRBJ2-1	TRBV27	-	ASSLLEGVGGEQF
TRBJ2-6	TRBV5-1	-	ASSPAPTGFGANVLT
TRBJ2-7	TRBV10-3	few	AISESLTTGVGYEQY
TRBJ1-5	TRBV6-6	-	ASRDRGIQPQH
TRBJ2-5	TRBV13	few	ASSLSRGPETQY
TRBJ2-7	TRBV28	-	ASSSVSGRAFEQY
TRBJ2-7	TRBV15	few	ATSRDYGNEQY
TRBJ2-6	TRBV2	few	ASTRGSSGANVLT
TRBJ2-5	TRBV25-1	-	ASSATTQDSETQY
TRBJ1-2	TRBV30	-	AWSVRQGGGYT
TRBJ2-1	TRBV19	few	ASSPGPTSGEHNEQF
TRBJ1-6	TRBV30	few	AWSVAPYSPLH
TRBJ1-3	TRBV28	-	ASGSGNTIY
TRBJ2-2	TRBV7-2	few	ASSFDGYTGELF
TRBJ1-2	TRBV5-1	-	ASSPQVTNYGYT
TRBJ2-5	TRBV9	-	ASSPTGAGGIGTQY
TRBJ1-1	TRBV9	-	ASSVGDLLMNTEAF
TRBJ2-3	TRBV18	few	ASSPKAASTDTQY
TRBJ1-5	TRBV18	few	ASSPEYSNQPQH
TRBJ2-3	TRBV19	-	ASSILPLAGPTDTQY
TRBJ2-3	TRBV30	-	AWLRAGGRTDTQY
TRBJ2-2	TRBV19	-	ASSTGGAPVGELF
TRBJ2-6	TRBV6-5	-	ASSYSISSGANVLT
TRBJ2-7	TRBV5-1	few	ASSFGATGQVDEQY
TRBJ1-6	TRBV7-2	-	ASSPGSYNSPLH
TRBJ1-1	TRBV4-1	-	ASSPRTANTEAF
TRBJ1-2	TRBV2	-	ASSETPGFGYT
TRBJ1-1	TRBV30	-	AWMEQGVTEAF
TRBJ2-1	TRBV14	few	ASSPWTSLYDEQF
TRBJ1-1	TRBV29-1	-	SAQRQVVNTEAF
TRBJ2-7	TRBV28	few	ASSPPRTSGGYEQY
TRBJ2-7	TRBV5-1	few	ASSAGQAWEQY
TRBJ2-1	TRBV15	few	ATAGGPIREQF
TRBJ2-3	TRBV6-4	-	AITSSGRPQDTQY
TRBJ2-1	TRBV7-7	-	ASSPDSFNEQF
TRBJ2-1	TRBV29-1	few	SARRSTSADGEQF
TRBJ1-5	TRBV30	-	AWSVRGVGGAGQPQH
TRBJ2-5	TRBV19	few	ASSIGELETQY
TRBJ2-3	TRBV18	few	ASSPGSTDTQY
TRBJ2-5	TRBV27	few	ASSLMTGGVETQY
TRBJ1-1	TRBV7-9	few	ASSLQGPEAF
TRBJ1-3	TRBV29-1	few	SVAVRTVGNTIY
TRBJ1-1	TRBV30	-	AWSGRAEAF
TRBJ1-2	TRBV14	-	ASSQGQFYGYT
TRBJ1-5	TRBV10-3	few	AISDGGQPQH
TRBJ2-7	TRBV18	-	ASSPPGYEQY
TRBJ2-7	TRBV6-5	few	ASSRGAVPGEQY
TRBJ2-5	TRBV5-1	-	ASSLRLARETQY
TRBJ2-7	TRBV6-6	few	ASSYEYEQY
TRBJ2-1	TRBV11-2	-	ASSLANEQF
TRBJ1-4	TRBV7-2	-	ASSLDRANEKLF
TRBJ2-3	TRBV7-2	many	ASSLGGRDTQY